The clone carrying this T cell receptor (beta chain) is a singleton in its sample. The entry originates in a study of blood T cell repertoires in COVID-19. Sequenced by immunoSEQ multiplex PCR; TCRdb stores in-frame clones only, minus some. The profile shows 110,000 to 150,000 clones, 84% of them singletons. This receptor was obtained from a human donor in a cohort sampled during active COVID-19. Sample: peripheral blood.

For the CDR3, the DNA is TGTGCCAGTGGGGACAGGGCTGGAAACACCATATATTTT. This sequence encodes CASGDRAGNTIYF. V and J are TRBV19 and TRBJ1-3; TRBD1 aligns across 9 bases. The germline V gene has CDR1 LNHDA and CDR2 SQIVND (reference sequence). V was pared by 8 bases and J by 2 bases, with 1 base of the junction left unmatched. The CDR3 loop spans 13 amino acids.